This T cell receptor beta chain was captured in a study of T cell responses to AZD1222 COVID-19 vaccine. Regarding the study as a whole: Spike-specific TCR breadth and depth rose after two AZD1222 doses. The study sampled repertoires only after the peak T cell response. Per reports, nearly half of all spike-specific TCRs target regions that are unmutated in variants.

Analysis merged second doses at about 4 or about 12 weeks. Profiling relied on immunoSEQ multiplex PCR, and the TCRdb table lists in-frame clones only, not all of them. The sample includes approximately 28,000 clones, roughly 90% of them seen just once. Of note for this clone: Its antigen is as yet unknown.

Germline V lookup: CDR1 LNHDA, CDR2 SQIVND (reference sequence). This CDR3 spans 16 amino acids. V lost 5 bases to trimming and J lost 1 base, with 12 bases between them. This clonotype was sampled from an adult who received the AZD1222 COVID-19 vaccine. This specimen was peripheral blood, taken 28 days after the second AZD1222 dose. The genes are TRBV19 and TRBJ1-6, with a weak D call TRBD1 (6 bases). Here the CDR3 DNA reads TGTGCCAGTAGTGATATCGGACAGTCCTATAATTCACCCCTCCACTTT. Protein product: CASSDIGQSYNSPLHF.